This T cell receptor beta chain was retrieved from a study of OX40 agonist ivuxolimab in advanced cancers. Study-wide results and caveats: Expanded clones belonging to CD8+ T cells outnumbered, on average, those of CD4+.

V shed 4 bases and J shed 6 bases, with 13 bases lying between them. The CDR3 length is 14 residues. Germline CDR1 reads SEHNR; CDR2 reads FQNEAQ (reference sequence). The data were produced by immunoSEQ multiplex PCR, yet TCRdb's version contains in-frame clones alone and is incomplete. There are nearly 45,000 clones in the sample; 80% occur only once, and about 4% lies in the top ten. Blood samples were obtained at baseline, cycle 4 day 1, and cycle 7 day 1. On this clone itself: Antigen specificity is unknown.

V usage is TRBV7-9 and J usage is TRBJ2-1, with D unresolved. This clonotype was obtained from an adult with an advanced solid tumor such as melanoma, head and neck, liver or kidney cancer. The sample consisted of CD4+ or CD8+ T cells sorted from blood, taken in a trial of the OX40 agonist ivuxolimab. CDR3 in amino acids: CASSSGVDPNEQFF. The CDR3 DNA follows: TGTGCCAGCAGCTCTGGGGTAGACCCCAATGAGCAGTTCTTC. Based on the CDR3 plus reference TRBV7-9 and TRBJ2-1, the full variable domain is DTGVSQNPRHKITKRGQNVTFRCDPISEHNRLYWYRQTLGQGPEFLTYFQNEAQLEKSRLLSDRFSAERPKGSFSTLEIQRTEQGDSAMYLCASSSGVDPNEQFFGPGTRLTVL.